This TCR beta chain came from a study of human T cells and chemical hapten exposure. Study-wide context: Skin of the upper inner arm, about 2 cm by about 2 cm, received 2% DPC for sensitization. Alopecia areata, totalis or universalis affected patients who were mostly female.

This clonotype was counted between two and nine times. MiXCR was run by TCRdb on the RACE reads, yielding one entry per CDR3 protein. Of tens of thousands of distinct CDR3 sequences listed, roughly 9.6% were seen once; the top ten hold around 2.1%. Time point noted: patch test 2, 6 weeks after DPC sensitization. The treatment is: therapeutic diphenylcyclopropenone sensitization with weekly scalp DPC. The receptor comes from a middle-aged man with alopecia areata. Some clones in this sample may be carry-over from other donors' samples. The material was whole blood, obtained in connection with sensitization to the hapten diphenylcyclopropenone (DPC).

The DNA of the CDR3 is TGCGCCAGCAATCCGGGACTAGCGGGCCTCACAGATACGCAGTATTTT. Its protein is CASNPGLAGLTDTQYF. The chain couples TRBV5-1 to TRBJ2-3; 12 bases are shared with TRBD2. The trim removed 6 bases at V and 2 bases at J, leaving 7 bases unmatched. CDR1 is SGHRS, CDR2 YFSETQ, per germline. This CDR3 has 16 residues.